The 20 T cell receptor beta chains below all came from one sample that was sequenced in a study of control samples from healthy donors and cancer patients. Assay used: immunoSEQ multiplex PCR; TCRdb lists only in-frame clones, some missing. There are fewer than 70,000 clones in the sample; around 95% occur only once, and almost 4% lies in the top ten. Sequencing was performed on blood. The receptor source for this set is a man aged 25-45 years in good health.

V and J are TRBV18 and TRBJ2-3, with 7 bases identical to TRBD1. Germline trimming cut 0 bases from V and 3 bases from J; bases unmatched to any gene: 6. Germline-derived CDR1 and CDR2 are KGHSH and LQKENI. CDR3 length equals 16 residues. The CDR3 spells CASSPPKGAETDTQYF. The CDR3 DNA reads as TGTGCCAGCTCACCACCGAAGGGGGCGGAAACAGATACGCAGTATTTT.

The chain couples TRBV19 to TRBJ2-2; possible D gene TRBD2, 5 bases. CDR1 is LNHDA, CDR2 SQIVND, per germline (reference sequence). The CDR3 consists of 12 residues. Trimming cost V 8 bases and J 3 bases, with 7 bases left between them. In nucleotides, the CDR3 is TGTGCCAGTCCGCGGGACACCGGGGAGCTGTTTTTT. As protein: CASPRDTGELFF.

This clone has just one count. The rearrangement uses TRBV9 and TRBJ2-2; D gene unclear. Trimming took off 4 bases at V and 1 base at J, with 14 bases between the two ends. The CDR3 covers 16 residues. Germline V gene lookup returns CDR1 SGDLS and CDR2 YYNGEE. Written as DNA, the CDR3 is TGTGCCAGCAGCCCCCGGGCCCTCGAGAACACCGGGGAGCTGTTTTTT. Protein sequence: CASSPRALENTGELFF.

This chain joins TRBV5-4 and TRBJ1-2; D is possibly TRBD1 (6 bases). This CDR3 contains 14 residues. CDR1 and CDR2 (germline): SGHNT, YYREEE (reference sequence). Trimming removed 6 bases from V and 8 bases from J, with 20 bases in between. CDR3 sequence (DNA): TGTGCCAGCATCCAACAGGGTCCCCAGGGAGGCTACACCTTC. It translates to CASIQQGPQGGYTF. The complete variable domain, with remaining parts taken from reference TRBV5-4 and TRBJ1-2, reads ETGVTQSPTHLIKTRGQQVTLRCSSQSGHNTVSWYQQALGQGPQFIFQYYREEENGRGNFPPRFSGLQFPNYSSELNVNALELDDSALYLCASIQQGPQGGYTFGSGTRLTVV.

The chain recombines TRBV18 with TRBJ2-1; D might be TRBD1 (5 bases). V was shortened by 3 bases and J by 2 bases, with 14 bases between the two germline ends. This CDR3 spans 16 amino acids. Germline values: CDR1 KGHSH, CDR2 LQKENI. The CDR3 loop is CASSPMGGATYNEQFF. The CDR3 nucleotides read TGTGCCAGCTCACCCATGGGTGGGGCGACCTACAATGAGCAGTTCTTC.

As to this clone: At one of its ends the junction is not consistent with the germline gene, which may arise from a read error. The chain employs TRBV2 and TRBJ2-2, with TRBD2 identical over 9 bases. Germline CDR1 reads SNHLY; CDR2 reads FYNNEI. The CDR3 length is 16 residues. CDR3 sequence (DNA): TGCGCCCCCAGTCACGCGGCGGGGGGGGACACCGGGGAGCTGTTTTTT. It yields the protein CAPSHAAGGDTGELFF.

The chain has TRBV7-2 and TRBJ1-5, with TRBD1 identical over 7 bases. Germline loops: CDR1 SGHTA, CDR2 FQGNSA. The CDR3 spans 16 residues. V was clipped by 5 bases and J by 4 bases; unmatched bases: 11. In DNA form, the CDR3 reads TGTGCCAGCAGCGCACCGGGACAGTTGGGAAATCAGCCCCAGCATTTT. Encoded protein: CASSAPGQLGNQPQHF.

The chain has TRBV3-1 (or the pseudogene TRBV3-2) and TRBJ2-1; D gene unclear. CDR1 is LGHDT, CDR2 YNNKEL, per germline (reference sequence). V was cut by 1 base and J by 9 bases, with 13 bases left in between. The CDR3 sequence is 14 residues long. Written as DNA, the CDR3 is TGTGCCAGCAGCCAAGTTGGGTGGGGTGCTGAGCAGTTCTTC. Translating it yields CASSQVGWGAEQFF.

This chain uses TRBV28 with TRBJ1-2; D is unclear. This CDR3 spans 13 amino acids. Germline lookup yields CDR1 MDHEN and CDR2 SYDVKM. V lost 5 bases, J lost 0 bases, and 7 bases lay in between. The CDR3 spells CASSLMSNYGYTF. Here the CDR3 DNA reads TGTGCCAGCAGTCTAATGTCTAACTATGGCTACACCTTC.

The chain has TRBV18 and TRBJ1-1, with TRBD1 matching 8 bases. The junction had 6 bases not matched to a gene; V was cut back by 3 bases and J by 6 bases. Per germline, CDR1 KGHSH and CDR2 LQKENI. This CDR3 is built from 14 residues. The CDR3 DNA is TGTGCCAGCTCACCCAGGGGGCGAGGCGCTGAAGCTTTCTTT. Translation gives CASSPRGRGAEAFF.

The rearrangement uses TRBV5-6 and TRBJ2-7, with D hard to call. The CDR3 is made up of 14 amino acids. CDR1 is SGHDT and CDR2 is YYEEEE in the germline V gene. With 4 bases removed from V and 0 bases from J, the gap between germline ends came to 11 bases. This chain's CDR3 is CASSLYRGSYEQYF. CDR3 bases: TGTGCCAGCAGCCTATACAGAGGCTCCTACGAGCAGTACTTC.

The sample holds one count of this clone. The rearrangement joins TRBV30 to TRBJ1-2, with D perhaps matching TRBD1 (5 bases). This CDR3 is 12 amino acids long. V shed 4 bases and J shed 8 bases, with 14 bases lying between them. Germline V gene lookup returns CDR1 GTSNPN and CDR2 SVGIG (reference sequence). CDR3 sequence reads: CAWTPTEDGYTF. The CDR3 DNA is TGTGCCTGGACACCGACAGAGGACGGCTACACCTTC.

This sequence joins TRBV30 and TRBJ1-6, with D possibly being TRBD1 (5 bases). V was shortened by 2 bases and J by 10 bases, with 12 bases between the two germline ends. The CDR3 totals 13 residues. In germline, CDR1 is GTSNPN, CDR2 SVGIG (reference sequence). CDR3: CAWSRQGKSPLHF. The CDR3 nucleotides are TGTGCCTGGAGTCGGCAGGGCAAATCACCCCTCCACTTT.

This clone is a singleton in its sample. The chain couples TRBV5-1 to TRBJ2-2; D may be TRBD1 (6 bases). Germline V CDR1 and CDR2: SGHRS, YFSETQ. Trimming stripped 0 bases from V and 4 bases from J, with 10 bases between. The CDR3 totals 15 residues. The CDR3 sequence: CASSLEQGITGELFF. DNA of the CDR3: TGCGCCAGCAGCTTGGAACAGGGAATCACCGGGGAGCTGTTTTTT.

The chain carries TRBV19 and TRBJ2-2; TRBD2 matches 9 bases. This CDR3 comprises 16 residues. With V trimmed by 3 bases and J by 7 bases, 9 bases remained unmatched. Germline V gene lookup returns CDR1 LNHDA and CDR2 SQIVND (reference sequence). CDR3: CASSMAPSGTGGELFF. As DNA, the CDR3 is TGTGCCAGTAGTATGGCCCCTAGCGGGACGGGCGGGGAGCTGTTTTTT. The variable domain in full, completed from reference TRBV19 and TRBJ2-2, reads DGGITQSPKYLFRKEGQNVTLSCEQNLNHDAMYWYRQDPGQGLRLIYYSQIVNDFQKGDIAEGYSVSREKKESFPLTVTSAQKNPTAFYLCASSMAPSGTGGELFFGEGSRLTVL.

The chain employs TRBV27 and TRBJ1-3, with 7 nucleotides matching TRBD1. CDR1 MNHEY and CDR2 SMNVEV come from the germline V gene (reference sequence). After removal of 2 bases from V and 4 bases from J, the junction contained 2 bases not matched to a gene. The CDR3 extends over 14 amino acids. The CDR3 here is CASSLRGRGNTIYF. DNA of the CDR3: TGTGCCAGCAGTTTAAGGGGGCGCGGAAACACCATATATTTT.

The V gene is TRBV4-3, the J gene TRBJ1-1; 7 positions agree with TRBD1. After removal of 4 bases from V and 0 bases from J, the junction contained 5 bases not matched to a gene. The germline V gene encodes CDR1 LGHNA and CDR2 YSLEER. This CDR3 region has 15 residues. The DNA for the CDR3 is TGCGCCAGCAGCCGCCAGGGACAGATGAACACTGAAGCTTTCTTT. Residues: CASSRQGQMNTEAFF.

The chain links TRBV19 to TRBJ1-1; D is possibly TRBD1 (5 bases). There are 15 residues in the CDR3. Germline assignment: CDR1 LNHDA and CDR2 SQIVND (reference sequence). With 8 bases removed from V and 6 bases from J, the gap between germline ends came to 22 bases. The CDR3 loop is CASGPGGAIGAEAFF. CDR3 nucleotides: TGTGCCAGTGGACCGGGAGGGGCTATCGGCGCTGAAGCTTTCTTT. Based on the CDR3 plus reference TRBV19 and TRBJ1-1, the full variable domain is DGGITQSPKYLFRKEGQNVTLSCEQNLNHDAMYWYRQDPGQGLRLIYYSQIVNDFQKGDIAEGYSVSREKKESFPLTVTSAQKNPTAFYLCASGPGGAIGAEAFFGQGTRLTVV.

Only a few counts were recorded for this clone. The V gene is TRBV6-6, the J gene TRBJ2-1; D is unclear. V was trimmed by 10 bases and J by 3 bases, leaving 10 bases between them. Germline lookup yields CDR1 MNHNY and CDR2 SVGAGI (reference sequence). The CDR3 extends over 12 amino acids. The CDR3: CATSWDYNEQFF. The CDR3 nucleotides read TGTGCCACGTCCTGGGACTACAATGAGCAGTTCTTC.

This sequence joins TRBV6-2 or TRBV6-3 and TRBJ2-5; weak D call: TRBD1 (5 bases). The CDR3 totals 13 residues. Deletions cut 5 bases from V and 0 bases from J, with 7 bases between. Germline V gene lookup returns CDR1 MNHEY and CDR2 SVGEGT. In DNA form, the CDR3 reads TGTGCCAGCAGTGGGGCCCACCAAGAGACCCAGTACTTC. It encodes CASSGAHQETQYF.